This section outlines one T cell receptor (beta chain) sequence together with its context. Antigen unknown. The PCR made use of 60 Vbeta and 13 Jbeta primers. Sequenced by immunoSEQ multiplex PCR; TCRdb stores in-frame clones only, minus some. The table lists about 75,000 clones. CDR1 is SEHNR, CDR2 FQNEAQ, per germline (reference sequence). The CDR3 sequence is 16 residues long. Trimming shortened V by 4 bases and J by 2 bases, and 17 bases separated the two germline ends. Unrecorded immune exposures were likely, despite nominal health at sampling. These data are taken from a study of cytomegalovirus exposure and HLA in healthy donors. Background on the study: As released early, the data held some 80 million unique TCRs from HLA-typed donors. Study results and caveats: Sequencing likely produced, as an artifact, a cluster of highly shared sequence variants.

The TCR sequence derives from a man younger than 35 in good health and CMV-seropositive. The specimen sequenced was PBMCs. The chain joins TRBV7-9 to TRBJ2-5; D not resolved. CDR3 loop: CASSSRPARPQETQYF. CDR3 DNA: TGTGCCAGCAGCTCCCGGCCCGCCAGGCCACAAGAGACCCAGTACTTC.